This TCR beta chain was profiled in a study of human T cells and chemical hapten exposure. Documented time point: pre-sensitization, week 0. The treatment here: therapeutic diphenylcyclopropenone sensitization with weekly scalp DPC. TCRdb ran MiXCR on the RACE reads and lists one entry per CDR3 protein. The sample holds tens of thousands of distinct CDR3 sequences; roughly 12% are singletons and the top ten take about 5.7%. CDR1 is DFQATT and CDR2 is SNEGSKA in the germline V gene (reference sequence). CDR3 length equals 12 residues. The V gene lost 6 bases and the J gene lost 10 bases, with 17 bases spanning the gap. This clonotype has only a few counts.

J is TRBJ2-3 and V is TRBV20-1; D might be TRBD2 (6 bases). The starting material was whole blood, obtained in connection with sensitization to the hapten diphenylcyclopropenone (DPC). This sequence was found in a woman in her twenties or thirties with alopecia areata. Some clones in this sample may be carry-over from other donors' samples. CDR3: CSARRDLLSQYF. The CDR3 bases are TGCAGTGCCCGACGGGACTTGCTCTCGCAGTATTTT.